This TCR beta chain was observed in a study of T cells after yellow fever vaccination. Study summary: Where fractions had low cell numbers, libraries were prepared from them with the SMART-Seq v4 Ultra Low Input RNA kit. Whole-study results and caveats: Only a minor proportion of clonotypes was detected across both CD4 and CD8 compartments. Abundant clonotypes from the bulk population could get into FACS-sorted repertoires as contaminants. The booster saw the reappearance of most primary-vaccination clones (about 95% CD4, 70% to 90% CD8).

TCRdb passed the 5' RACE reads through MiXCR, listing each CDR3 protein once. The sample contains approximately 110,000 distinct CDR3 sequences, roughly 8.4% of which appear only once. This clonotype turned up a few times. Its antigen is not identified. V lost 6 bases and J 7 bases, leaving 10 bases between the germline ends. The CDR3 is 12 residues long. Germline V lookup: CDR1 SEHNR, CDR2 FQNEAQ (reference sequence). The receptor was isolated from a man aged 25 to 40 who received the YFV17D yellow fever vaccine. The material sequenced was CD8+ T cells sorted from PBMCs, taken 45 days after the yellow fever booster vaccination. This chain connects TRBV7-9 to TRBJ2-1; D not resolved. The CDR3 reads CASRTMLNEQFF. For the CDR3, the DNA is TGTGCCAGCAGGACAATGTTGAATGAGCAGTTCTTC.